The clone carrying this TCR beta chain was picked up many times. RNA transcripts were the template for amplifying TCR beta CDR3 regions. A first-round RT-PCR of the TCR CDR3 used the HTBI primer set. TCRdb itself ran the multiplex PCR reads through MiXCR, one entry per CDR3 protein. Among around 240,000 distinct CDR3 sequences listed, about 17% were seen once. The sample originates from a study of T cells in Graves' hyperthyroidism and ophthalmopathy. The CDR3 totals 17 residues. CDR1 is KGHSH, CDR2 LQKENI, per germline. V shed 1 base, J shed 2 bases, and the junction held 5 bases outside the gene matches. Reasons for excluding patients were uncontrolled infection, other autoimmune disease, pregnancy or lactation. Thyroid ultrasound and orbital computed tomography, with clinical symptoms and serum thyroxine and TRAb, informed diagnoses. PBMCs were collected from an approximately 10 ml volume of fresh peripheral blood.

This chain connects TRBV18 to TRBJ1-3; 10 bases map to TRBD1. What was sequenced was blood. The TCR comes from a woman aged 18-30 years with Graves' ophthalmopathy. As DNA, the CDR3 is TGTGCCAGCTCACCACTGACAGGGGGCGCGACTGGAAACACCATATATTTT. Protein sequence: CASSPLTGGATGNTIYF.